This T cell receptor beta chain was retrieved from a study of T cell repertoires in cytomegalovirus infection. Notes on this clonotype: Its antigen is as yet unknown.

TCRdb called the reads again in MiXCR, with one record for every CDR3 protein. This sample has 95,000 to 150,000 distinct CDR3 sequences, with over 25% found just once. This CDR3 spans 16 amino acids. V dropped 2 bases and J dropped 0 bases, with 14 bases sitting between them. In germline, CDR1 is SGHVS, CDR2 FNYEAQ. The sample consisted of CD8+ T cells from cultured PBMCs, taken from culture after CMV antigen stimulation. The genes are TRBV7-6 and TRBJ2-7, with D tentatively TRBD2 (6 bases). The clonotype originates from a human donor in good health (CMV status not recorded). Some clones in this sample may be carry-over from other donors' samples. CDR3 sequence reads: CASSLLGGQSSYEQYF. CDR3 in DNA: TGTGCCAGCAGCTTATTGGGGGGTCAAAGCTCCTACGAGCAGTACTTC.